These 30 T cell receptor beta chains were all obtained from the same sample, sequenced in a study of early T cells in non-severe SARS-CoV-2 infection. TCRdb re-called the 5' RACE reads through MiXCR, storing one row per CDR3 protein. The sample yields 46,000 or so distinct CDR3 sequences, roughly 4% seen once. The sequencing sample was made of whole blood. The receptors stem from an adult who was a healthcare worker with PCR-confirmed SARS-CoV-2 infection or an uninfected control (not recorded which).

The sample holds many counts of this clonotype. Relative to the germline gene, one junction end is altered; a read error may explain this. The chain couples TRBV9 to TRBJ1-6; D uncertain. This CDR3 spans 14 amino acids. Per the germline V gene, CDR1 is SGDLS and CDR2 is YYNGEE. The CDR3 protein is CASSVEAYNSPLHF. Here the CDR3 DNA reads TGTGCCAGCAGCGTAGAGGCCTACAATTCACCCCTCCACTTT.

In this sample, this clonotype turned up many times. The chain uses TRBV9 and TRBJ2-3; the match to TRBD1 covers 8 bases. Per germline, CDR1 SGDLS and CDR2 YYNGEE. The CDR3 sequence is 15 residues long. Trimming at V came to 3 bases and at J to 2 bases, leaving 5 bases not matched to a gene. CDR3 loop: CASSGGTGYTDTQYF. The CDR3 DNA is TGTGCCAGCAGCGGGGGGACAGGCTACACAGATACGCAGTATTTT.

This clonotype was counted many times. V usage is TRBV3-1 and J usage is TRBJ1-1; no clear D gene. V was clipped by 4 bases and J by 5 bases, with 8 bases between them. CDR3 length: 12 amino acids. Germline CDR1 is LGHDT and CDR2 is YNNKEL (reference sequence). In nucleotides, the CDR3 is TGTGCCAGCAGCCGCCTATCTACTGAAGCTTTCTTT. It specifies CASSRLSTEAFF.

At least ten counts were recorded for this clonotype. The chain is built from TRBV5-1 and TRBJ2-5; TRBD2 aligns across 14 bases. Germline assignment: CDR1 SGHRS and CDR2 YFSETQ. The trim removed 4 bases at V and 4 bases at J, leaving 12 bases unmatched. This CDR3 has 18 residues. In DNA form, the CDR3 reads TGCGCCAGCAGCAGCGGGACTAGCGGGGGCGGGTCACGAGAGACCCAGTACTTC. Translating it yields CASSSGTSGGGSRETQYF.

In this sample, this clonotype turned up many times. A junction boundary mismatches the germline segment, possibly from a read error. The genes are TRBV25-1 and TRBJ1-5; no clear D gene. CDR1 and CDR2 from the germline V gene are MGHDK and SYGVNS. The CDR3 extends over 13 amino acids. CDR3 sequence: CASSEYSHQPQHF. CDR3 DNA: TGTGCCAGCAGTGAGTATAGCCATCAGCCCCAGCATTTT.

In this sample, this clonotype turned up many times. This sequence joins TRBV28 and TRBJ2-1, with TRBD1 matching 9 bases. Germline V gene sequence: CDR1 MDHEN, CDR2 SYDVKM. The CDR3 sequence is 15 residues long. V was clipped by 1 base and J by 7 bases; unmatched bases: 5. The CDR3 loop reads CASSLLPGQGNEQFF. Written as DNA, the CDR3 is TGTGCCAGCAGTTTATTGCCCGGACAGGGGAATGAGCAGTTCTTC.

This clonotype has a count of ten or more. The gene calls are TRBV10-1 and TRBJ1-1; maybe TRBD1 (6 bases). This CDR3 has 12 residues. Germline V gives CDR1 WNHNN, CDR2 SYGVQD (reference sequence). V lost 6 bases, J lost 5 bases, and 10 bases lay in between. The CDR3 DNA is TGCGCCAGCAGCCGAACAGGGACTGAAGCTTTCTTT. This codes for CASSRTGTEAFF.

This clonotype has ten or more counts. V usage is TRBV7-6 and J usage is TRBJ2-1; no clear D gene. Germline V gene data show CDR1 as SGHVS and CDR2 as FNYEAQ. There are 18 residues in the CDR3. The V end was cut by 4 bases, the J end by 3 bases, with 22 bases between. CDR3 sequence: CASSSFRGGSGGYNEQFF. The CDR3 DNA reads TGTGCCAGCAGCTCCTTCCGCGGTGGGTCCGGCGGCTACAATGAGCAGTTCTTC.

CDR3 sequence (DNA): TGTGCCAGCAGGGGACAGGACAATGAGCAGTTCTTC. This codes for CASRGQDNEQFF. V usage is TRBV12-3 or TRBV12-4 and J usage is TRBJ2-1; TRBD1 agrees at 8 bases. The CDR3 sequence is 12 residues long. J was trimmed by 5 bases and V by 6 bases; bases with no gene match: 0.

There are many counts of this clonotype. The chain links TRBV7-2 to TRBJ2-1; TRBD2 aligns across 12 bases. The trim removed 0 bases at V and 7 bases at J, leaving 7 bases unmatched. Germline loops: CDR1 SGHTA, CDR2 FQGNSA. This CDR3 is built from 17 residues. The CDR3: CASSLALTSGGFNEQFF. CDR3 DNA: TGTGCCAGCAGCTTAGCCCTGACTAGCGGGGGATTTAATGAGCAGTTCTTC.

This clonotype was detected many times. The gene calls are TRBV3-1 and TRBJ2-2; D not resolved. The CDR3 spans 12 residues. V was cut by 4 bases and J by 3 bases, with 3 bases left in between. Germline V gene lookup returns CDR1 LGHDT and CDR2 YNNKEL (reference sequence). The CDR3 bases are TGTGCCAGCAGCCCTTACACCGGGGAGCTGTTTTTT. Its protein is CASSPYTGELFF. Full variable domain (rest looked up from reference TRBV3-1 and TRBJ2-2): DTAVSQTPKYLVTQMGNDKSIKCEQNLGHDTMYWYKQDSKKFLKIMFSYNNKELIINETVPNRFSPKSPDKAHLNLHINSLELGDSAVYFCASSPYTGELFFGEGSRLTVL.

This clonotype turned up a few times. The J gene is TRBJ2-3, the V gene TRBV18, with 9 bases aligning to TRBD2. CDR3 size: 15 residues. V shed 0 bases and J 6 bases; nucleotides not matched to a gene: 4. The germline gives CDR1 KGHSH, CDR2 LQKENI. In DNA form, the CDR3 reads TGTGCCAGCTCACCACCGATAGCGGGAGCTGATACGCAGTATTTT. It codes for CASSPPIAGADTQYF.

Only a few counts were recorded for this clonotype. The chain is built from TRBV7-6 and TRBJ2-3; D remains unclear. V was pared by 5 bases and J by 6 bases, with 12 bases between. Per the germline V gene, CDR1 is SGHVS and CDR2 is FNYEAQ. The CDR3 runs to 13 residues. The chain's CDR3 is CASSPNAVDTQYF. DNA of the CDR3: TGTGCCAGCAGCCCCAATGCGGTCGATACGCAGTATTTT.

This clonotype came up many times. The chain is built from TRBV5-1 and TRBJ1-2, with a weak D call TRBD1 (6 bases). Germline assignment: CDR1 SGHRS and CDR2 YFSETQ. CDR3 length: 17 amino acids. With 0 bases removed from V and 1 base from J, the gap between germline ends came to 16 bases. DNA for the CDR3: TGCGCCAGCAGCTTGGAGCGCCAGGGGTATTTTAACTATGGCTACACCTTC. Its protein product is CASSLERQGYFNYGYTF.

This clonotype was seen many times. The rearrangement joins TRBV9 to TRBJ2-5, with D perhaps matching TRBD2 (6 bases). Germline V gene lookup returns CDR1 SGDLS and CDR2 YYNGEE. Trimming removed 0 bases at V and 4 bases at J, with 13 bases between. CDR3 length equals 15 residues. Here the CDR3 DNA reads TGTGCCAGCAGCGTAGCGGGGGACCAGCGAGAGACCCAGTACTTC. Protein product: CASSVAGDQRETQYF.

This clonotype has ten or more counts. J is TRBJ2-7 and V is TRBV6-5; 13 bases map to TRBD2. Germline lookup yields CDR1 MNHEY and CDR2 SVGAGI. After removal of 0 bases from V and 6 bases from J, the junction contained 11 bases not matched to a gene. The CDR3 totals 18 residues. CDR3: CASSYSGRTSGSFLEQYF. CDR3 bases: TGTGCCAGCAGTTACTCGGGCAGGACTAGCGGGAGTTTTCTCGAGCAGTACTTC.

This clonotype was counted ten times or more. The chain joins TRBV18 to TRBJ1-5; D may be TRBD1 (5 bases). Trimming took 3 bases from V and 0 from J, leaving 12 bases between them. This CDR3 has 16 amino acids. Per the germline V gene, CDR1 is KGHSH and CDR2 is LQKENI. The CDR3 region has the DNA TGTGCCAGCTCACCTTCTCGGGGCGATAGCAATCAGCCCCAGCATTTT. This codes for CASSPSRGDSNQPQHF. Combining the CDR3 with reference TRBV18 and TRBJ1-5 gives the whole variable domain NAGVMQNPRHLVRRRGQEARLRCSPMKGHSHVYWYRQLPEEGLKFMVYLQKENIIDESGMPKERFSAEFPKEGPSILRIQQVVRGDSAAYFCASSPSRGDSNQPQHFGDGTRLSIL.

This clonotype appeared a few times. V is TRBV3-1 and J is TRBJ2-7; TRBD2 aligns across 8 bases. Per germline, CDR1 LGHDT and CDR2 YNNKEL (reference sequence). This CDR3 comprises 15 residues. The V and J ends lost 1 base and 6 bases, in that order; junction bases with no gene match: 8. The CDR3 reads CASSQAGTRDVEQYF. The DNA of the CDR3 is TGTGCCAGCAGCCAAGCCGGGACTAGGGACGTCGAGCAGTACTTC.

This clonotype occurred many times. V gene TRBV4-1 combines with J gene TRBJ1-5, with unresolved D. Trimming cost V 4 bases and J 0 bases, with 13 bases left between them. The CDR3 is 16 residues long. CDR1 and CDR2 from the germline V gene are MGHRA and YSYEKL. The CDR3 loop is CASSLGRLGSNQPQHF. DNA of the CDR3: TGCGCCAGCAGCCTCGGGCGTCTCGGTAGCAATCAGCCCCAGCATTTT.

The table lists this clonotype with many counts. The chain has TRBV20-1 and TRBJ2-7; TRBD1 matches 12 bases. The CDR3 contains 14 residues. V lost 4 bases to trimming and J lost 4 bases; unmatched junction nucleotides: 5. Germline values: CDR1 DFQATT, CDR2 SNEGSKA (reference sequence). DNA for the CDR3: TGCAGTGCTACCGGGACAGGGGGCAAGTACGAGCAGTACTTC. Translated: CSATGTGGKYEQYF.

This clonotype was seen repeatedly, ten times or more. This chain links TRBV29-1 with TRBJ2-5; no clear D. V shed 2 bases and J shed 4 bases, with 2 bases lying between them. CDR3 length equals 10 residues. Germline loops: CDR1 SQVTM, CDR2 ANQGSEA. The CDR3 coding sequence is TGCAGCGTTGAAAGAGAGACCCAGTACTTC. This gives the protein CSVERETQYF.

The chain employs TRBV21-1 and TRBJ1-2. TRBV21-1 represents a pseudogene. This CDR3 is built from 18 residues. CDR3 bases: TGTGCCAGCAGCACCCTACCGAGCGGCAGAGGCGATAACTATGGCTACACCTTC. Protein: CASSTLPSGRGDNYGYTF.

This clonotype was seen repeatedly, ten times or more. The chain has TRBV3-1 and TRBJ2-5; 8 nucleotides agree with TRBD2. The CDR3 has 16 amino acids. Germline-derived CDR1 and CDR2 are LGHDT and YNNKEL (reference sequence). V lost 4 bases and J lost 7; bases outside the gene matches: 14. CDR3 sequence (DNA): TGTGCCAGCAGCCCCCTTACGGGGGGGACAAGAGGGACCCAGTACTTC. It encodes CASSPLTGGTRGTQYF.

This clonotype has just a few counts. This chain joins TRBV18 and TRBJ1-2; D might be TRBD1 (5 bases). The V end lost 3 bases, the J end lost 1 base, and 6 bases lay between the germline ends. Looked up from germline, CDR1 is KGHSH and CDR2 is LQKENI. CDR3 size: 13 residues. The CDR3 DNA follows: TGTGCCAGCTCACCGACAGATAACTATGGCTACACCTTC. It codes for CASSPTDNYGYTF. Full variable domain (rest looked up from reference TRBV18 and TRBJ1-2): NAGVMQNPRHLVRRRGQEARLRCSPMKGHSHVYWYRQLPEEGLKFMVYLQKENIIDESGMPKERFSAEFPKEGPSILRIQQVVRGDSAAYFCASSPTDNYGYTFGSGTRLTVV.

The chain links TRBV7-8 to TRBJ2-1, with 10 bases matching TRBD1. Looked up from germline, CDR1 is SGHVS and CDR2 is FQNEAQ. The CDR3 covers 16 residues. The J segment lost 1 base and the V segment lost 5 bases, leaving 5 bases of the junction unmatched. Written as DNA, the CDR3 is TGTGCCAGCAGCCGAGGACAGGGGGTATCCTACAATGAGCAGTTCTTC. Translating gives CASSRGQGVSYNEQFF.

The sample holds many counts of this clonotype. CDR3 region: CASSPSLVTEAFF. The CDR3 DNA reads as TGTGCCAGCAGCCCCTCTTTGGTCACTGAAGCTTTCTTT. The chain couples TRBV7-6 to TRBJ1-1; D remains ambiguous. Between the trimmed V and J ends, which lost 5 bases and 4 bases, there was a span of 11 bases. This CDR3 has 13 residues. Germline CDR1 and CDR2: SGHVS and FNYEAQ. Full variable domain (remainder filled in from reference TRBV7-6 and TRBJ1-1): GAGVSQSPRYKVTKRGQDVALRCDPISGHVSLYWYRQALGQGPEFLTYFNYEAQQDKSGLPNDRFSAERPEGSISTLTIQRTEQRDSAMYRCASSPSLVTEAFFGQGTRLTVV.

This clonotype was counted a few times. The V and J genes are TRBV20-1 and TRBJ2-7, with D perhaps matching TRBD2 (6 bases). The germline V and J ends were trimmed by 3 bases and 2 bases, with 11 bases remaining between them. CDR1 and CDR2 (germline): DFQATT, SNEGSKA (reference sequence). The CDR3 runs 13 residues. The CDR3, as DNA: TGCAGTGCTAGGGGGGGTCCCCCCTACGAGCAGTACTTC. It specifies CSARGGPPYEQYF.

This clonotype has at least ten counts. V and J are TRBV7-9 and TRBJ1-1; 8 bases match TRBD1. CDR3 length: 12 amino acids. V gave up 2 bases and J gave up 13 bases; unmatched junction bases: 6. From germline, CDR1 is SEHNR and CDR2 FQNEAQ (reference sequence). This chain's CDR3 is CASSLKDREVFF. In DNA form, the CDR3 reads TGTGCCAGCAGCTTAAAGGACAGGGAGGTTTTCTTT.

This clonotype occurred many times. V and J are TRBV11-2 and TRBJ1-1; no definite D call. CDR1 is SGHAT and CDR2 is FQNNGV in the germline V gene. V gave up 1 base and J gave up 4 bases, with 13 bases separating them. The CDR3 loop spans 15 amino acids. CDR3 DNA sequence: TGTGCCAGCAGCTTAGGAATGGCCGGGGTCACTGAAGCTTTCTTT. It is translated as CASSLGMAGVTEAFF.

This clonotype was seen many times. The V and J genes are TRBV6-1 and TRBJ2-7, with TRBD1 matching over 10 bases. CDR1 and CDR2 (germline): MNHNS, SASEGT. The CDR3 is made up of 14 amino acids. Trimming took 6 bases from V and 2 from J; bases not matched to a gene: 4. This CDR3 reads CASRTGGATYEQYF. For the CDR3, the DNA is TGTGCCAGCAGGACAGGGGGCGCGACCTACGAGCAGTACTTC.